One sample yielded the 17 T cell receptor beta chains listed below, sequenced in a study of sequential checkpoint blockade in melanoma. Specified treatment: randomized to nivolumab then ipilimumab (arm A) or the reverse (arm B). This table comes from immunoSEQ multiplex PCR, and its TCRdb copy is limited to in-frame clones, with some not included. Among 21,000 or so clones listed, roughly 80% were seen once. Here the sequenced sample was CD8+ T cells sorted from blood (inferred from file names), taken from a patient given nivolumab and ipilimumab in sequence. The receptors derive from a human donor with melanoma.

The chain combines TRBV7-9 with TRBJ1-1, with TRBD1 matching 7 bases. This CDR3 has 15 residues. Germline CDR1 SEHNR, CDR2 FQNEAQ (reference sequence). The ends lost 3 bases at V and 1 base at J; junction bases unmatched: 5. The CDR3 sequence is CASSFDRQGNTEAFF. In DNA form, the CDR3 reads TGTGCCAGCAGCTTTGATAGACAGGGGAACACTGAAGCTTTCTTT.

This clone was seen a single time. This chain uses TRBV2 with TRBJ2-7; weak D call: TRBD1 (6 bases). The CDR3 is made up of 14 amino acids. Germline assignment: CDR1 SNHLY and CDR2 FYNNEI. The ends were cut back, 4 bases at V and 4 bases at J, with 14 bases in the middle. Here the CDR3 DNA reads TGTGCCAGCAGTGTGGACAGCACGGCTTACGAGCAGTACTTC. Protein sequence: CASSVDSTAYEQYF.

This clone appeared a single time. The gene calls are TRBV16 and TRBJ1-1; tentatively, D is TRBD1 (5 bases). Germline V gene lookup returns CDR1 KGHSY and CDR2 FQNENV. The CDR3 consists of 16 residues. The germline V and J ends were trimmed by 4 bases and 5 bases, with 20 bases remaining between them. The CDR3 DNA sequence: TGTGCCAGCAGCCTGGGGAGGGGAATCGGGGCGACTGAAGCTTTCTTT. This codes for CASSLGRGIGATEAFF.

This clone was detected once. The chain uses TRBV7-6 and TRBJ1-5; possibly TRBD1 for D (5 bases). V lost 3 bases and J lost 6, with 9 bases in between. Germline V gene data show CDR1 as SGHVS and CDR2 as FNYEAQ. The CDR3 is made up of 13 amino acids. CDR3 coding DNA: TGTGCCAGCAGCTTCAGGGTTGGTCAGCCCCAGCATTTT. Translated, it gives CASSFRVGQPQHF.

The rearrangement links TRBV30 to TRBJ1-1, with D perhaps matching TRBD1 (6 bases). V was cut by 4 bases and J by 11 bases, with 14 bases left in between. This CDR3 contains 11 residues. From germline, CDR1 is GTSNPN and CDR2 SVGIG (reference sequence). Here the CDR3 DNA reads TGTGCCTGGACGGTTGGACAGTCGGCTTTCTTT. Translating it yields CAWTVGQSAFF.

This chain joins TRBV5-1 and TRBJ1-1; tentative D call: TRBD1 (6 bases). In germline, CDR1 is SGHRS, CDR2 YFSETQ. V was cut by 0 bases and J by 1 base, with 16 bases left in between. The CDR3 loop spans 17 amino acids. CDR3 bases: TGCGCCAGCAGCTTGGGAGGGGGAGCAGGCAGGAACACTGAAGCTTTCTTT. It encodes CASSLGGGAGRNTEAFF.

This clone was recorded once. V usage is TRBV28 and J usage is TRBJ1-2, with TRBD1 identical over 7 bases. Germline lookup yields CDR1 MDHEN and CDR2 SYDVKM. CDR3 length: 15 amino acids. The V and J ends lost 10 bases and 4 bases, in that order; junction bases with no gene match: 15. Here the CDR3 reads CATSYQPGQPYGYTF. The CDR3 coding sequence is TGTGCCACCTCATATCAACCGGGACAGCCCTATGGCTACACCTTC.

CDR3: CASSVEGLGYEQYF. The CDR3 DNA reads as TGTGCCAGCAGCGTGGAGGGTTTAGGGTACGAGCAGTACTTC. The gene calls are TRBV9 and TRBJ2-7; TRBD2 might be the D (6 bases). The CDR3 covers 14 residues. CDR1 is SGDLS and CDR2 is YYNGEE in the germline V gene. The V and J ends lost 2 bases and 4 bases respectively, with 13 bases between them. Supplemented by reference TRBV9 and TRBJ2-7, the full variable domain reads DSGVTQTPKHLITATGQRVTLRCSPRSGDLSVYWYQQSLDQGLQFLIQYYNGEERAKGNILERFSAQQFPDLHSELNLSSLELGDSALYFCASSVEGLGYEQYFGPGTRLTVT.

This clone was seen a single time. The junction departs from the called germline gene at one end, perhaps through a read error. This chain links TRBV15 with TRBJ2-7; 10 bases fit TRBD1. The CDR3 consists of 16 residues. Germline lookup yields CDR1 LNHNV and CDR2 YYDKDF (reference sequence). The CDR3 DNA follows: TGTGCCACCAGCAGCGCACCGGGACAGGGGAACTACGGGCAGTACTTC. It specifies CATSSAPGQGNYGQYF.

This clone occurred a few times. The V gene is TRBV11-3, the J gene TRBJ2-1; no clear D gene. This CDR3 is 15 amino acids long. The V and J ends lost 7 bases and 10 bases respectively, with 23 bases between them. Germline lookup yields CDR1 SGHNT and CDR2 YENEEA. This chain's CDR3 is CASNINPLGPNEQFF. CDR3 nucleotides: TGTGCCAGCAATATTAACCCCCTGGGCCCTAACGAGCAGTTCTTC.

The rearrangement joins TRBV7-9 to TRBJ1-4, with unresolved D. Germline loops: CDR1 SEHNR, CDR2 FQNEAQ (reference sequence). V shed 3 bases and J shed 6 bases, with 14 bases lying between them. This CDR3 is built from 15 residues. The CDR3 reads CASSLGVRSDEKLFF. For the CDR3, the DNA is TGTGCCAGCAGCTTGGGAGTCAGATCAGATGAAAAACTGTTTTTT.

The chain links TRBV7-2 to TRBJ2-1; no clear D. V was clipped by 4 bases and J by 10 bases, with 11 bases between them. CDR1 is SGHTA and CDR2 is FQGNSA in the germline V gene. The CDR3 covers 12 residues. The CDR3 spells CASSSPGFEQFF. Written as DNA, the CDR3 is TGTGCCAGCAGCTCGCCCGGTTTCGAGCAGTTCTTC. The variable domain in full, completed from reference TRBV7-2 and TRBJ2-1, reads GAGVSQSPSNKVTEKGKDVELRCDPISGHTALYWYRQSLGQGLEFLIYFQGNSAPDKSGLPSDRFSAERTGGSVSTLTIQRTQQEDSAVYLCASSSPGFEQFFGPGTRLTVL.

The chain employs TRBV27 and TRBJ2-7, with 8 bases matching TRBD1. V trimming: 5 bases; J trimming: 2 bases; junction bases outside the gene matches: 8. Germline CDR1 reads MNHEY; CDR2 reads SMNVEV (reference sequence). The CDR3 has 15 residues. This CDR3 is CASSPIAGGPYEQYF. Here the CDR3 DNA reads TGTGCCAGCAGTCCGATAGCAGGGGGCCCCTACGAGCAGTACTTC.

CDR3 sequence reads: CSVEDRGTGNTDTQYF. CDR3 nucleotides: TGCAGCGTTGAAGATCGTGGGACAGGTAACACAGATACGCAGTATTTT. The chain joins TRBV29-1 to TRBJ2-3, with 8 nucleotides matching TRBD1. J was trimmed by 2 bases and V by 0 bases; bases with no gene match: 7. Germline V gene data show CDR1 as SQVTM and CDR2 as ANQGSEA. CDR3 length: 16 residues.

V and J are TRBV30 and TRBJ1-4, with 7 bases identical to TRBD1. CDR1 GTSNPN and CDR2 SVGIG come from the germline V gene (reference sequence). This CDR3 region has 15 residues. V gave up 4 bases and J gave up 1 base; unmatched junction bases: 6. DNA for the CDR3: TGTGCCTGGACCCCAGACAGGGTAACTAATGAAAAACTGTTTTTT. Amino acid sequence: CAWTPDRVTNEKLFF.

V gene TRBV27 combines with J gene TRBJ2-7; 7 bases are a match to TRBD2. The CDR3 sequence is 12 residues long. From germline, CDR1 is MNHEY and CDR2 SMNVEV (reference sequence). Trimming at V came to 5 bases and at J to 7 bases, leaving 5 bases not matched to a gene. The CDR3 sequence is CASSGGRWEQYF. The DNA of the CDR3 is TGTGCCAGCAGTGGCGGGAGATGGGAGCAGTACTTC.

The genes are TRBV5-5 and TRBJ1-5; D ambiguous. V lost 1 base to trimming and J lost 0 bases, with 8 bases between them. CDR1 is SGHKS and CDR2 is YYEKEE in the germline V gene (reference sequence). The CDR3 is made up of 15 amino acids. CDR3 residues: CASSLYHGSNQPQHF. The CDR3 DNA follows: TGTGCCAGCAGCTTGTATCACGGTAGCAATCAGCCCCAGCATTTT.